These 20 T cell receptor beta chains share one sample of origin, sequenced in a study of cytomegalovirus exposure and HLA in healthy donors. It was with 60 Vbeta and 13 Jbeta primers that the PCR ran. Data came from immunoSEQ multiplex PCR; TCRdb stores just in-frame clones and leaves some out. The profile shows about 200,000 clones, approximately 86% of them singletons. The sample comprised PBMCs. Receptors originate from a woman in her 30s in good health and CMV-seronegative.

This chain links TRBV11-1 with TRBJ1-3, with D tentatively TRBD1 (5 bases). Germline loops: CDR1 SGHAT, CDR2 FQDESV (reference sequence). The V end lost 5 bases, the J end lost 4 bases, and 18 bases lay between the germline ends. The CDR3 loop spans 16 amino acids. The CDR3 coding sequence is TGTGCCAGCAGCCGATCCGGAGGGGAACCCGGAAACACCATATATTTT. It is translated as CASSRSGGEPGNTIYF. Full variable domain (outside the CDR3, taken from reference TRBV11-1 and TRBJ1-3): EAEVAQSPRYKITEKSQAVAFWCDPISGHATLYWYRQILGQGPELLVQFQDESVVDDSQLPKDRFSAERLKGVDSTLKIQPAELGDSAMYLCASSRSGGEPGNTIYFGEGSWLTVV.

The rearrangement links TRBV27 to TRBJ2-6; D is undetermined. The CDR3 has 18 residues. Germline CDR1 is MNHEY and CDR2 is SMNVEV (reference sequence). V shed 4 bases and J shed 2 bases, with 18 bases lying between them. In nucleotides, the CDR3 is TGTGCCAGCAGTTCCGGCCCCTTTGACTCCCCTGGGGCCAACGTCCTGACTTTC. It encodes CASSSGPFDSPGANVLTF. The complete variable domain, with remaining parts taken from reference TRBV27 and TRBJ2-6, reads EAQVTQNPRYLITVTGKKLTVTCSQNMNHEYMSWYRQDPGLGLRQIYYSMNVEVTDKGDVPEGYKVSRKEKRNFPLILESPSPNQTSLYFCASSSGPFDSPGANVLTFGAGSRLTVL.

On this clone itself: A read error may account for a junction end that differs from germline. The chain couples TRBV7-7 to TRBJ2-3, with 10 bases aligning to TRBD1. The CDR3 totals 15 residues. Germline V gene lookup returns CDR1 SSHAT and CDR2 FNYEAQ (reference sequence). CDR3 amino acids: CASSPGQGRTDTQYF. The CDR3 coding sequence is TGTGCTAGCAGCCCGGGACAGGGGCGCACAGATACGCAGTATTTT.

The chain carries TRBV2 and TRBJ1-5; D is possibly TRBD1 (6 bases). CDR1 is SNHLY and CDR2 is FYNNEI in the germline V gene. Trimming stripped 4 bases from V and 7 bases from J, with 14 bases between. This CDR3 has 14 amino acids. The CDR3 DNA sequence: TGTGCCAGCAGTGGCTCAGGGGCGCGGCAGCCCCAGCATTTT. It is translated as CASSGSGARQPQHF.

This clone was found once. The genes are TRBV4-1 and TRBJ2-7, with TRBD1 as a possible D gene (6 bases). V was pared by 0 bases and J by 12 bases, with 15 bases between. The germline V gene encodes CDR1 MGHRA and CDR2 YSYEKL. The length of the CDR3 is 13 residues. The CDR3 coding sequence is TGCGCCAGCAGCCAAGAGCAAGGGGGAGAGGGGTACTTC. Amino acids: CASSQEQGGEGYF.

CDR3 region: CASSIQGLAGGRNEQFF. As DNA, the CDR3 is TGTGCCAGTAGTATACAGGGACTAGCGGGGGGGAGGAATGAGCAGTTCTTC. The rearrangement links TRBV19 to TRBJ2-1; 16 bases are shared with TRBD2. Germline trimming cut 2 bases from V and 7 bases from J; bases unmatched to any gene: 5. The CDR3 spans 17 residues. The germline V gene has CDR1 LNHDA and CDR2 SQIVND (reference sequence).

The chain has TRBV5-4 and TRBJ2-1; 8 bases are a match to TRBD2. The trim removed 2 bases at V and 1 base at J, leaving 2 bases unmatched. Per the germline V gene, CDR1 is SGHNT and CDR2 is YYREEE (reference sequence). The CDR3 is 15 amino acids. In nucleotides, the CDR3 is TGTGCCAGCAGCTTAATAGCGGGATCCTACAATGAGCAGTTCTTC. Translating it yields CASSLIAGSYNEQFF. Looking up the rest from reference TRBV5-4 and TRBJ2-1 gives the full variable domain: ETGVTQSPTHLIKTRGQQVTLRCSSQSGHNTVSWYQQALGQGPQFIFQYYREEENGRGNFPPRFSGLQFPNYSSELNVNALELDDSALYLCASSLIAGSYNEQFFGPGTRLTVL.

The chain has TRBV5-1 and TRBJ2-4; 7 bases agree with TRBD2. This CDR3 is built from 17 residues. CDR1 is SGHRS and CDR2 is YFSETQ in the germline V gene. After removal of 1 base from V and 3 bases from J, the junction contained 10 bases not matched to a gene. The CDR3 DNA reads as TGCGCCAGCAGCTTGAAGGGTCTAGCGGATTTCAAAAACATTCAGTACTTC. Translating gives CASSLKGLADFKNIQYF.

V usage is TRBV10-3 and J usage is TRBJ2-3; 9 bases are shared with TRBD1. The CDR3 loop spans 14 amino acids. Germline lookup yields CDR1 ENHRY and CDR2 SYGVKD. The V segment lost 6 bases and the J segment 1 base; nucleotides outside the gene matches: 2. The CDR3 reads CAISRDRGTDTQYF. CDR3 bases: TGTGCCATCAGCCGGGACAGGGGCACAGATACGCAGTATTTT.

This clone has only one observation. The chain links TRBV7-3 to TRBJ2-3, with 8 bases aligning to TRBD1. Germline V gene sequence: CDR1 SGHTA, CDR2 FQGTGA. The ends lost 1 base at V and 4 bases at J; junction bases unmatched: 7. The CDR3 is 16 amino acids. CDR3 DNA: TGTGCCAGCAGCTTAAATCCAGGGGGCGCGGCAGATACGCAGTATTTT. Encoded protein: CASSLNPGGAADTQYF.

This sequence joins TRBV5-1 and TRBJ2-7, with 8 bases aligning to TRBD1. V trimming: 4 bases; J trimming: 2 bases; junction bases outside the gene matches: 11. CDR3 length equals 16 residues. The V gene's germline CDR1 is SGHRS and CDR2 YFSETQ. The CDR3 reads CASSIQPGQETYEQYF. CDR3 in DNA: TGCGCCAGCAGCATTCAGCCGGGACAGGAAACCTACGAGCAGTACTTC.

This clone was found once. This chain links TRBV9 with TRBJ2-1; unclear D gene. Germline CDR1 is SGDLS and CDR2 is YYNGEE. This CDR3 has 13 residues. V dropped 4 bases and J dropped 8 bases, with 13 bases sitting between them. As DNA, the CDR3 is TGTGCCAGCAGCCTCGACCAGAGCGATGAGCAGTTCTTC. Protein sequence: CASSLDQSDEQFF.

This chain uses TRBV19 with TRBJ1-5; tentative D call: TRBD1 (5 bases). CDR1 is LNHDA, CDR2 SQIVND, per germline (reference sequence). The CDR3 consists of 15 residues. Deletions cut 0 bases from V and 3 bases from J, with 9 bases between. The CDR3: CASSIDRDDNQPQHF. CDR3 DNA sequence: TGTGCCAGTAGTATAGACAGGGATGACAATCAGCCCCAGCATTTT.

This chain connects TRBV9 to TRBJ2-3; 12 bases agree with TRBD1. The CDR3 covers 17 residues. J was trimmed by 1 base and V by 2 bases; bases with no gene match: 5. Per germline, CDR1 SGDLS and CDR2 YYNGEE. For the CDR3, the DNA is TGTGCCAGCAGCGTCTCCGGGACAGGGGGCGGCACAGATACGCAGTATTTT. Translation: CASSVSGTGGGTDTQYF.

The chain couples TRBV4-1 to TRBJ2-2; 7 positions match TRBD1. This CDR3 region has 15 residues. With 2 bases clipped from V and 2 bases from J, the junction kept 2 bases outside the gene matches. Looked up from germline, CDR1 is MGHRA and CDR2 is YSYEKL. CDR3 bases: TGCGCCAGCAGCCAATGGGACAGAAACACCGGGGAGCTGTTTTTT. This encodes CASSQWDRNTGELFF.

The gene calls are TRBV5-1 and TRBJ2-7; TRBD1 agrees at 8 bases. Germline values: CDR1 SGHRS, CDR2 YFSETQ. With V trimmed by 4 bases and J by 4 bases, 7 bases remained unmatched. The CDR3 totals 14 residues. In DNA, the CDR3 is TGCGCCAGCAGCCAGGGACAGGAGGTGTACGAGCAGTACTTC. This translates into CASSQGQEVYEQYF.

Only one count was recorded for this clone. The chain carries TRBV29-1 and TRBJ1-1; TRBD1 might be the D (6 bases). The length of the CDR3 is 13 residues. Germline V gives CDR1 SQVTM, CDR2 ANQGSEA. V lost 6 bases and J 2 bases, leaving 13 bases between the germline ends. CDR3 in amino acids: CSVESGANTEAFF. CDR3 DNA sequence: TGCAGCGTGGAATCAGGGGCCAACACTGAAGCTTTCTTT.

V and J are TRBV7-9 and TRBJ2-7; TRBD2 is a possible D gene (6 bases). There are 16 residues in the CDR3. Germline V gene data show CDR1 as SEHNR and CDR2 as FQNEAQ (reference sequence). Deletions cut 5 bases from V and 6 bases from J, with 23 bases between. DNA of the CDR3: TGTGCCAGCAGCCCCTCAACTCCGGCCGGGGGAGGCGAGCAGTACTTC. Translated, it gives CASSPSTPAGGGEQYF.

The rearrangement joins TRBV2 to TRBJ2-5; TRBD2 agrees at 10 bases. The closer fit of TRBJ2-7 to the DNA end suggests the J call may be wrong. The CDR3 extends over 14 amino acids. Germline assignment: CDR1 SNHLY and CDR2 FYNNEI. CDR3 sequence: CASMRTSGSYEQYF. In DNA form, the CDR3 reads TGTGCCAGCATGAGGACTAGCGGCTCCTACGAGCAGTACTTC.

The chain's CDR3 is CASSRSGTSNEQFF. CDR3 DNA: TGCGCCAGCAGTCGGAGCGGGACCAGCAATGAGCAGTTCTTC. This chain links TRBV5-1 with TRBJ2-1; 7 bases map to TRBD2. CDR1 and CDR2 from the germline V gene are SGHRS and YFSETQ. J gave up 6 bases and V 5 bases, and 8 bases lay outside the gene matches. The CDR3 totals 14 residues.